This is a list of T cell receptor beta chains from one sample in a study of shared clonotypes between healthy human individuals. Produced via immunoSEQ multiplex PCR; TCRdb's table is partial and in-frame only. Altogether about 490,000 clones are present, less than 80% being singletons, with the ten largest covering roughly 12%. Sequencing was done on a sample of PBMCs. The source is a woman in her thirties or forties in good health. Some clones in this sample may be carry-over from other donors' samples. The CDR3 runs from the conserved cysteine through the conserved F or W. D genes are given only for firm matches. Clone size, where shown, is once, few, many, or a class for clones that have expanded.

abundance	v_gene	j_gene	d_gene	CDR3aa	CDR3nt
NA	TRBV9	TRBJ2-7	NA	CASSLEISSYEQYF	TGTGCCAGCAGTTTAGAGATTAGCTCCTACGAGCAGTACTTC
NA	TRBV28	TRBJ1-2	NA	CASSSPPNGYGYTF	TGTGCCAGCAGTTCCCCCCCTAATGGCTATGGCTACACCTTC
few	TRBV7-7	TRBJ2-1	NA	CASSLNWDNEQFF	TGTGCTAGCAGCTTAAACTGGGACAATGAGCAGTTCTTC
once	TRBV29-1	TRBJ2-2	NA	CSVERVGGELFF	TGCAGCGTTGAGCGAGTCGGCGGGGAGCTGTTTTTT
few	TRBV4-1	TRBJ2-3	NA	CASSPPLAGQGDTQYF	TGCGCCAGCAGCCCCCCTCTAGCGGGACAGGGGGATACGCAGTATTTT
NA	TRBV28	TRBJ2-4	NA	CASSATGEYIQYF	TGTGCCAGCAGTGCGACGGGAGAGTACATTCAGTACTTC
NA	TRBV5-1	TRBJ2-7	TRBD2	CASSSEAGGQREQYF	TGCGCCAGCAGCAGCGAAGCGGGAGGGCAGAGGGAGCAGTACTTC
NA	TRBV29-1	TRBJ2-7	NA	CSVEGSGTPAYEQYF	TGCAGCGTTGAAGGGTCCGGGACGCCCGCCTACGAGCAGTACTTC
NA	TRBV7-8	TRBJ2-2	NA	CASSSRVAGELFF	TGTGCCAGCAGCTCCAGAGTAGCCGGGGAGCTGTTTTTT
NA	TRBV6-4	TRBJ2-1	NA	CASSMESPHNEQFF	TGTGCCAGCAGTATGGAGAGTCCCCACAATGAGCAGTTCTTC
NA	TRBV5-1	TRBJ2-3	NA	CASSPTTNTDTQYF	TGCGCCAGCAGCCCGACGACGAACACAGATACGCAGTATTTT
NA	TRBV4-3	TRBJ2-1	NA	CASSQYREEGYNEQFF	TGCGCCAGCAGCCAATACAGAGAGGAGGGGTACAATGAGCAGTTCTTC
NA	TRBV9	TRBJ1-4	NA	CASSPLRGVGEKLFF	TGTGCCAGCAGCCCACTCCGGGGCGTGGGGGAAAAACTGTTTTTT
NA	TRBV29-1	TRBJ1-1	NA	CSVNMNTEAFF	TGCAGCGTTAATATGAACACTGAAGCTTTCTTT
once	TRBV12-5	TRBJ2-1	TRBD2	CASALGGTSGPPNNEQFF	TGTGCTAGTGCTCTGGGGGGGACTAGCGGGCCCCCTAACAATGAGCAGTTCTTC
NA	TRBV5-4	TRBJ2-6	NA	CASSLGAGSSGANVLTF	TGTGCCAGCAGCTTGGGGGCGGGGAGCTCTGGGGCCAACGTCCTGACTTTC
NA	TRBV10-3	TRBJ1-4	NA	CAIGAAENEKLFF	TGTGCCATCGGGGCTGCCGAAAATGAAAAACTGTTTTTT
NA	TRBV28	TRBJ2-5	NA	CASSSRTVPLRQYF	TGTGCCAGCAGTTCGAGGACCGTACCCCTGAGGCAGTACTTC
NA	TRBV2	TRBJ2-1	NA	CASSEGTGVSGREKEQFF	TGTGCCAGCAGTGAGGGGACAGGGGTTAGCGGGAGGGAGAAAGAGCAGTTCTTC
NA	TRBV6-1	TRBJ1-2	NA	CASSENVISGYTF	TGTGCCAGCAGTGAAAACGTTATTTCTGGCTACACCTTC
few	TRBV5-4	TRBJ2-7	NA	CASSTAGPLRGEQYF	TGTGCCAGCAGCACCGCGGGGCCCCTTAGAGGCGAGCAGTACTTC
NA	TRBV9	TRBJ2-3	TRBD2	CASSVDSGGDTQYF	TGTGCCAGCAGCGTAGACAGCGGGGGAGATACGCAGTATTTT
NA	TRBV12-5	TRBJ2-1	NA	CASGLGDYNEQFF	TGTGCTAGTGGTTTGGGGGACTACAATGAGCAGTTCTTC
NA	TRBV5-4	TRBJ2-7	NA	CASSLQENYEQYF	TGTGCCAGCAGCTTACAGGAAAACTACGAGCAGTACTTC
once	TRBV7-3	TRBJ1-1	NA	CASSNDMNTEAFF	TGTGCCAGCAGCAACGATATGAACACTGAAGCTTTCTTT
NA	TRBV10-2	TRBJ2-1	NA	CASSEVSAYNEQFF	TGCGCCAGCAGTGAGGTGTCGGCCTACAATGAGCAGTTCTTC
NA	TRBV7-2	TRBJ1-5	NA	CASSFLHQPQHF	TGTGCCAGCAGCTTTCTTCATCAGCCCCAGCATTTT
NA	TRBV4-2	TRBJ1-4	TRBD1	CASSQDPGTGNEKLFF	TGTGCCAGCAGCCAAGATCCCGGGACAGGCAATGAAAAACTGTTTTTT
NA	TRBV28	TRBJ1-2	TRBD1	CASSTGQGRIGYTF	TGTGCCAGCAGCACGGGACAGGGAAGGATCGGCTACACCTTC
many	TRBV11-2	TRBJ2-7	NA	CASSRWGYEQYF	TGTGCCAGCAGCCGGTGGGGTTACGAGCAGTACTTC
NA	TRBV28	TRBJ2-7	NA	CASSPTSSPWREQYF	TGTGCCAGCAGTCCAACGTCCTCGCCGTGGAGGGAGCAGTACTTC
NA	TRBV4-1	TRBJ2-2	TRBD1	CASSQWTGRNTGELFF	TGCGCCAGCAGCCAGTGGACAGGGCGGAACACCGGGGAGCTGTTTTTT
NA	TRBV19	TRBJ2-7	TRBD1	CASSSRGQGYEQYF	TGTGCCAGTAGTTCCCGGGGACAGGGCTACGAGCAGTACTTC
NA	TRBV7-9	TRBJ1-1	NA	CASSLLPDSAEAFF	TGTGCCAGCAGCTTATTACCGGACAGCGCTGAAGCTTTCTTT
NA	TRBV30	TRBJ2-1	NA	CAWEGVERTFF	TGTGCCTGGGAGGGAGTAGAAAGGACGTTCTTC
NA	TRBV28	TRBJ1-1	NA	CASSLGRRNTEAFF	TGTGCCAGCAGTTTAGGACGGAGGAACACTGAAGCTTTCTTT
few	TRBV5-1	TRBJ2-7	NA	CASSTGTGVWEQYF	TGCGCCAGCAGCACCGGGACTGGGGTCTGGGAGCAGTACTTC
NA	TRBV5-8	TRBJ2-3	TRBD2	CASSFGTSGNTDTQYF	TGTGCCAGCAGCTTTGGGACTAGCGGGAACACAGATACGCAGTATTTT
NA	TRBV5-6	TRBJ2-5	TRBD2	CASSWGLEETQYF	TGTGCCAGCAGCTGGGGACTAGAGGAGACCCAGTACTTC
many	TRBV9	TRBJ2-4	NA	CASSPGPQEGDIQYF	TGTGCCAGCAGCCCGGGACCCCAAGAGGGGGACATTCAGTACTTC
NA	TRBV30	TRBJ2-7	TRBD2	CAWTLAGGYEQYF	TGTGCCTGGACCCTAGCGGGAGGGTACGAGCAGTACTTC
NA	TRBV29-1	TRBJ2-5	NA	CSATRQVQETQYF	TGCAGCGCAACCAGACAGGTTCAAGAGACCCAGTACTTC
NA	TRBV5-4	TRBJ2-3	NA	CASSARFTDTQYF	TGTGCCAGCAGCGCCCGATTCACAGATACGCAGTATTTT
medium-sized	TRBV6-6	TRBJ1-1	NA	CASSYSGGGPNTEAFF	TGTGCCAGCAGTTACTCGGGCGGAGGACCGAACACTGAAGCTTTCTTT
NA	TRBV7-3	TRBJ2-3	NA	CASAREYTDTQYF	TGTGCCAGCGCCCGGGAGTACACAGATACGCAGTATTTT
NA	TRBV9	TRBJ2-1	NA	CASSLQGGEQFF	TGTGCCAGCAGCCTTCAGGGGGGTGAGCAGTTCTTC
NA	TRBV2	TRBJ2-1	NA	CASGAGSSYNEQFF	TGTGCCAGCGGAGCGGGTTCATCCTACAATGAGCAGTTCTTC
NA	TRBV30	TRBJ2-1	TRBD2	CAWIPAGGGNEQFF	TGTGCCTGGATACCAGCGGGAGGAGGGAATGAGCAGTTCTTC
NA	TRBV29-1	TRBJ1-2	NA	CSVDIRKGRDGYTF	TGCAGCGTTGATATCCGCAAGGGGAGGGATGGCTACACCTTC
NA	TRBV15	TRBJ1-1	TRBD1	CATSFPGTGRTEAFF	TGTGCCACCAGCTTTCCCGGGACAGGCAGGACTGAAGCTTTCTTT
NA	TRBV5-6	TRBJ2-7	TRBD1	CASSLAVGTGLYEQYF	TGTGCCAGCAGCTTGGCCGTGGGGACAGGGCTCTACGAGCAGTACTTC